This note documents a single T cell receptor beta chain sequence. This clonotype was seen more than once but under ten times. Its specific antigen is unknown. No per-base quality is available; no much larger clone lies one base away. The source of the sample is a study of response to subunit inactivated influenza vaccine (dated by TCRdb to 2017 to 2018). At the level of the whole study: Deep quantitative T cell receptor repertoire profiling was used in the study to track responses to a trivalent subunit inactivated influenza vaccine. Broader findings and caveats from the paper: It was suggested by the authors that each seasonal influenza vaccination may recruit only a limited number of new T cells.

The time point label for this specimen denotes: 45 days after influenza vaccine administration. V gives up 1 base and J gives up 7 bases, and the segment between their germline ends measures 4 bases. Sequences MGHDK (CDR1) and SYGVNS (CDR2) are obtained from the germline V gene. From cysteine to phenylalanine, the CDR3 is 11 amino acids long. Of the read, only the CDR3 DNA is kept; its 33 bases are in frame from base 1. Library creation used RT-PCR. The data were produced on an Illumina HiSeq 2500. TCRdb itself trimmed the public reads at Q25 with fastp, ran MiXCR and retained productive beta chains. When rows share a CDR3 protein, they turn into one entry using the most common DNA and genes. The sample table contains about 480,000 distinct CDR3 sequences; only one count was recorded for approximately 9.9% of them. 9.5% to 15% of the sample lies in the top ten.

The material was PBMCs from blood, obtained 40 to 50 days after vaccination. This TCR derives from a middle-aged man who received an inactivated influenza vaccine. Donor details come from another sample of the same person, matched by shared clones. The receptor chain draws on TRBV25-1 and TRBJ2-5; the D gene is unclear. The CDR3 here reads CASSELTTQYF. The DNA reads TGTGCCAGCAGTGAATTGACGACCCAGTACTTC.